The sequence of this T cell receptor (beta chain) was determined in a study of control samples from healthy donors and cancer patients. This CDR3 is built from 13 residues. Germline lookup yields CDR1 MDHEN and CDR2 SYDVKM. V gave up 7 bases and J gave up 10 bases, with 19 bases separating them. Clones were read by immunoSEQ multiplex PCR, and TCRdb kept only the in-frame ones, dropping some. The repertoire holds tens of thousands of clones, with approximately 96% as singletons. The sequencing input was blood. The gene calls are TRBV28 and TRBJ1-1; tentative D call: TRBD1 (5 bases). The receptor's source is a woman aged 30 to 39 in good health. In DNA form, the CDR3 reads TGTGCCAGCACCCTTGGGGTCCAGGGTTTAGCTTTCTTT. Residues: CASTLGVQGLAFF. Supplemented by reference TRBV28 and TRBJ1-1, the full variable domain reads DVKVTQSSRYLVKRTGEKVFLECVQDMDHENMFWYRQDPGLGLRLIYFSYDVKMKEKGDIPEGYSVSREKKERFSLILESASTNQTSMYLCASTLGVQGLAFFGQGTRLTVV.